The present TCR beta chain was sequenced within a study of cytomegalovirus exposure and HLA in healthy donors. Study-wide findings and caveats: In a later analysis, at a false discovery rate of 0.05, over 15,000 TCR beta sequences were associated with HLA alleles. A missense variant in DCLRE1C was later tied to TCR beta V- and J-gene trimming.

Donors in the study were healthy people who gave bone marrow. Germline V gene data show CDR1 as SEHNR and CDR2 as FQNEAQ (reference sequence). The CDR3 sequence is 12 residues long. Of note for this clone: Its antigen is not identified. One end of the junction fails to match germline, which may point to a read error.

Amplification used 60 Vbeta primers and 13 Jbeta primers. Only in-frame clones appear in the TCRdb table, and some are missing; sequencing was by immunoSEQ multiplex PCR. The sample holds approximately 78,000 clones, 65% to 70% seen once. The V and J genes are TRBV7-9 and TRBJ2-5, with D perhaps matching TRBD2 (5 bases). Sequenced material: PBMCs. The source of this sequence is a man aged 35-49 years in good health and CMV-seropositive. The CDR3 DNA reads as TGTTCCAGCAGCATCAGAGGGGAGACCCAGTACTTC. It is translated as CSSSIRGETQYF.